One TCR beta chain is described in this entry. This specimen comes from a study of OX40 agonist ivuxolimab in advanced cancers. Generated by immunoSEQ multiplex PCR, the TCRdb table keeps only in-frame clones and is missing some. The repertoire holds roughly 70,000 clones, 87% seen once, with about 2.7% in the top ten. The source is an adult with an advanced solid tumor such as melanoma, head and neck, liver or kidney cancer. The sequences come from CD4+ or CD8+ T cells sorted from blood, collected in a trial of the OX40 agonist ivuxolimab.

In nucleotides, the CDR3 is TGTGCCAGCAGTGAATTCTACGAGCAGTACTTC. Translated, it gives CASSEFYEQYF. This sequence joins TRBV2 and TRBJ2-5, with D unclear. The end of the DNA aligns better with TRBJ2-7, so the J call may be wrong. CDR1 is SNHLY, CDR2 FYNNEI, per germline. The length of the CDR3 is 11 residues.